The T cell receptor beta chain described here comes from a study of ipilimumab plus nivolumab after autologous stem cell transplantation. Study overall: A median of roughly eight nivolumab and 5 ipilimumab doses were given.

Assay: immunoSEQ multiplex PCR; the TCRdb copy retains only in-frame clones and omits some. This table holds 15,000 to 20,000 clones, approximately 81% found once. Patients got 3 mg/kg IV nivolumab weeks 1, 4, 7, 10, then biweekly through week 26. Trimming took off 7 bases at V and 3 bases at J, with 12 bases between the two ends. Germline CDR1 reads LNHDA; CDR2 reads SQIVND (reference sequence). The CDR3 loop spans 14 amino acids. The rearrangement links TRBV19 to TRBJ1-4; tentative D call: TRBD1 (5 bases). The receptor's source is a male donor with diffuse large B-cell lymphoma. The sequencing here drew on PBMCs, taken in a trial of ipilimumab plus nivolumab as post-transplant consolidation. The CDR3 reads CASMAGTANEKLFF. The CDR3 nucleotides read TGTGCCAGTATGGCCGGGACTGCTAATGAAAAACTGTTTTTT.